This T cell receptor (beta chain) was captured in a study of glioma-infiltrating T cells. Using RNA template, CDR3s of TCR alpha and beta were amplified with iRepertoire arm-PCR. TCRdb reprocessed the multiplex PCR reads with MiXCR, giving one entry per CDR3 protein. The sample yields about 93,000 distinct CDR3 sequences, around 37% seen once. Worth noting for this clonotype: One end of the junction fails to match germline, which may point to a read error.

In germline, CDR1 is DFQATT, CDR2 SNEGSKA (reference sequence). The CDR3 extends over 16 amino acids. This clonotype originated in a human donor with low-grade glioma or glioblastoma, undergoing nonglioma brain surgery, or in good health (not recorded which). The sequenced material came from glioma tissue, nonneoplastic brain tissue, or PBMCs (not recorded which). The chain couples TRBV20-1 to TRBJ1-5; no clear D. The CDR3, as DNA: TGCAGTGCTAGAGATCCAGGATCGTATAGCAATCAGCACCAGCATTTT. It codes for CSARDPGSYSNQHQHF.